These T cell receptor beta chains were read from a single sample in a study of cytomegalovirus exposure and HLA in healthy donors. Sequenced by immunoSEQ multiplex PCR; TCRdb stores in-frame clones only, minus some. The sample carries 250,000 to 350,000 clones, about 66% recorded once. Sequenced material: PBMCs. The source is a female donor in good health and CMV-seronegative. CDR3s include the opening cysteine and the closing phenylalanine or tryptophan. The order of the fields is V gene, D gene, J gene, clone size, CDR3 protein, CDR3 DNA. A D gene is named only where the DNA matches it firmly. Clone size is not always given. Where it is, it says once, few, many or a class for expanded clones.

TRBV6-5	.	TRBJ2-3	once	CASSVTGSYTQYF	TGTGCCAGCAGTGTTACAGGGTCGTATACGCAGTATTTT
TRBV5-1	.	TRBJ2-1	.	CASSLASGPLNEQFF	TGCGCCAGCAGCCTAGCTTCCGGGCCACTCAATGAGCAGTTCTTC
TRBV7-8	TRBD1	TRBJ2-7	few	CASSLRDRPDEQYF	TGTGCCAGCAGCCTCCGGGACAGGCCGGACGAGCAGTACTTC
TRBV15	TRBD2	TRBJ2-7	.	CATSRKMGTRGEQYF	TGTGCCACCAGCAGGAAAATGGGGACTAGAGGCGAGCAGTACTTC
TRBV4-1	.	TRBJ1-4	.	CASSQVGATNEKLFF	TGCGCCAGCAGCCAAGTCGGGGCAACTAATGAAAAACTGTTTTTT
TRBV7-2	.	TRBJ2-2	.	CASSLQGPRFFGGELFF	TGTGCCAGCAGCCTTCAGGGCCCGAGATTTTTTGGCGGGGAGCTGTTTTTT
TRBV9	.	TRBJ2-7	.	CASSGTTGRHDEQYF	TGTGCCAGCAGCGGTACAACAGGGCGGCACGACGAGCAGTACTTC
TRBV10-1	TRBD2	TRBJ2-1	.	CASSTGLAGARNEQFF	TGCGCCAGCAGTACGGGACTAGCGGGAGCTCGGAATGAGCAGTTCTTC
TRBV19	TRBD1	TRBJ2-2	.	CASSIGTGGYGELFF	TGTGCCAGTAGTATAGGGACAGGGGGCTACGGGGAGCTGTTTTTT
TRBV4-1	.	TRBJ2-5	.	CASSAPSEETQYF	TGCGCCAGCAGCGCCCCTAGCGAAGAGACCCAGTACTTC